This TCR beta chain was profiled in a study of blood T cell repertoires in COVID-19. About this clone itself: At one of its ends the junction is not consistent with the germline gene, which may arise from a read error.

Looked up from germline, CDR1 is KGHDR and CDR2 is SFDVKD. The CDR3 is 14 amino acids. Using immunoSEQ multiplex PCR, the repertoire was profiled, and TCRdb retains in-frame clones only, with some absent. The sample carries about 160,000 clones, around 85% recorded once. The specimen sequenced was PBMCs or T cells enriched from blood (not recorded which). The V and J genes are TRBV24-1 and TRBJ2-5; possibly TRBD2 for D (6 bases). The TCR comes from a woman aged 40 to 50 with acute COVID-19. Here the CDR3 reads CASSLASDQETQYF. CDR3 sequence (DNA): TGTGCCAGCAGTCTAGCGAGCGACCAAGAGACCCAGTACTTC.